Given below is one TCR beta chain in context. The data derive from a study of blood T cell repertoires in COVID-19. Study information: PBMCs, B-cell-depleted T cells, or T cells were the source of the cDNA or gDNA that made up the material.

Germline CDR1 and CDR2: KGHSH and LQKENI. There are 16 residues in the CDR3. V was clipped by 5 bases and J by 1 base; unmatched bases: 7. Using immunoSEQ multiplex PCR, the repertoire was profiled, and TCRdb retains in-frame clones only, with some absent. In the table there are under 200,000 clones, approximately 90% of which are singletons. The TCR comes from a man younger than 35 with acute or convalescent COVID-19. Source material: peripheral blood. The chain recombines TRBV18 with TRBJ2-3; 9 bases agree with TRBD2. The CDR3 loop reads CASSNRASGGTDTQYF. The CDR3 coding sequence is TGTGCCAGCTCAAACAGGGCTAGCGGGGGCACAGATACGCAGTATTTT.